The 13 T cell receptor beta chains presented below share a single source sample, sequenced in a study of blood T cell repertoires in COVID-19. Sequencing was performed with immunoSEQ multiplex PCR; in TCRdb, only in-frame clones are kept and a portion is missing. The table has some 66,000 clones, about 90% seen once. Sequenced: peripheral blood. All receptors come from a human donor in a cohort sampled during active COVID-19.

The chain combines TRBV15 with TRBJ1-4; 8 bases line up with TRBD1. The germline gives CDR1 LNHNV, CDR2 YYDKDF (reference sequence). The V segment lost 3 bases and the J segment 8 bases; nucleotides outside the gene matches: 5. The CDR3 runs 14 residues. CDR3 nucleotides: TGTGCCACCAGCAGGGACAGGGTAGACGAAAAACTGTTTTTT. Encoded protein: CATSRDRVDEKLFF.

J is TRBJ2-7 and V is TRBV2; TRBD2 matches at 13 bases. Germline CDR1 and CDR2: SNHLY and FYNNEI. This CDR3 has 16 residues. V lost 6 bases to trimming and J lost 5 bases; unmatched junction nucleotides: 10. CDR3 DNA sequence: TGTGCCAGCAGCCTGACTAGCGGGAGGCCCCTGGACGAGCAGTACTTC. Translated, it gives CASSLTSGRPLDEQYF.

The chain is built from TRBV3-1 (or the pseudogene TRBV3-2) and TRBJ2-1, with D possibly being TRBD1 (5 bases). Germline CDR1 reads LGHDT; CDR2 reads YNNKEL (reference sequence). V dropped 5 bases and J dropped 0 bases, with 17 bases sitting between them. This CDR3 spans 17 amino acids. The CDR3 here is CASSLWQGHGSYNEQFF. Here the CDR3 DNA reads TGTGCCAGCAGCTTATGGCAGGGTCACGGCTCCTACAATGAGCAGTTCTTC.

The V and J genes are TRBV27 and TRBJ1-1; 9 nucleotides agree with TRBD1. CDR3 length equals 12 residues. V trimming: 6 bases; J trimming: 8 bases; junction bases outside the gene matches: 4. CDR1 MNHEY and CDR2 SMNVEV come from the germline V gene (reference sequence). Here the CDR3 reads CASSYTGGEAFF. The CDR3 region has the DNA TGTGCCAGCAGCTATACAGGGGGCGAAGCTTTCTTT.

This clone came up once. J is TRBJ1-2 and V is TRBV7-9; 9 nucleotides agree with TRBD1. Germline V gene lookup returns CDR1 SEHNR and CDR2 FQNEAQ (reference sequence). Losses at the gene ends were 4 bases for V and 8 bases for J; bases not matched to a gene: 11. The CDR3 runs 15 residues. The CDR3 reads CASSWGQGDRGGYTF. CDR3 DNA sequence: TGTGCCAGCAGCTGGGGACAGGGAGATAGGGGCGGCTACACCTTC.

V gene TRBV29-1 combines with J gene TRBJ1-1, with D tentatively TRBD1 (6 bases). V lost 6 bases to trimming and J lost 4 bases, with 18 bases between them. Germline CDR1 reads SQVTM; CDR2 reads ANQGSEA. This CDR3 region has 14 residues. CDR3 sequence reads: CSVSTQGIGTEAFF. The CDR3 DNA reads as TGCAGCGTCTCTACTCAGGGGATCGGCACTGAAGCTTTCTTT. The full variable domain, with the rest looked up from reference TRBV29-1 and TRBJ1-1, is SAVISQKPSRDICQRGTSLTIQCQVDSQVTMMFWYRQQPGQSLTLIATANQGSEATYESGFVIDKFPISRPNLTFSTLTVSNMSPEDSSIYLCSVSTQGIGTEAFFGQGTRLTVV.

This chain uses TRBV2 with TRBJ2-3, with unresolved D. V dropped 9 bases and J dropped 0 bases, with 10 bases sitting between them. The length of the CDR3 is 13 residues. Germline V gene sequence: CDR1 SNHLY, CDR2 FYNNEI. The CDR3 DNA reads as TGTGCCAGGGCGCGGCTTAGCACAGATACGCAGTATTTT. It is translated as CARARLSTDTQYF.

This chain connects TRBV18 to TRBJ1-1; D call uncertain. V was clipped by 3 bases and J by 2 bases, with 10 bases between them. This CDR3 region has 14 residues. Germline CDR1 is KGHSH and CDR2 is LQKENI. As DNA, the CDR3 is TGTGCCAGCTCACCGGTAGGCGGTAACACTGAAGCTTTCTTT. Translating gives CASSPVGGNTEAFF.

The chain uses TRBV4-1 and TRBJ2-1; perhaps TRBD2 as D (7 bases). Trimming stripped 0 bases from V and 3 bases from J, with 9 bases between. CDR1 and CDR2 (germline): MGHRA, YSYEKL. The length of the CDR3 is 15 residues. CDR3 DNA: TGCGCCAGCAGCCAAGAAAGGGGGGGCTACAATGAGCAGTTCTTC. Its translation is CASSQERGGYNEQFF.

V gene TRBV19 combines with J gene TRBJ1-1; 9 bases are a match to TRBD1. The CDR3 spans 14 residues. Per germline, CDR1 LNHDA and CDR2 SQIVND (reference sequence). V gave up 10 bases and J gave up 0 bases; unmatched junction bases: 6. The chain's CDR3 is CATQDRGLNTEAFF. The CDR3, as DNA: TGTGCCACCCAGGACAGGGGTCTGAACACTGAAGCTTTCTTT.

This clone was counted a single time. The V and J genes are TRBV6-2 or TRBV6-3 and TRBJ1-2, with D unresolved. In germline, CDR1 is MNHEY, CDR2 SVGEGT. V lost 6 bases, J lost 5 bases, and 10 bases lay in between. The CDR3 has 12 residues. CDR3 region: CASSANNYGYTF. CDR3 DNA: TGTGCCAGCAGCGCAAACAATTATGGCTACACCTTC.

The chain couples TRBV19 to TRBJ2-5, with TRBD2 as a possible D gene (6 bases). The germline CDR1 and CDR2 sequences are LNHDA and SQIVND (reference sequence). Trimming stripped 7 bases from V and 5 bases from J, with 17 bases between. This CDR3 spans 14 amino acids. The CDR3 protein is CASNSGGVVETQYF. The CDR3 DNA sequence: TGTGCCAGTAACTCGGGCGGGGTTGTGGAGACCCAGTACTTC.

This rearrangement joins TRBV3-1 (or the pseudogene TRBV3-2) to TRBJ1-6; the D is unclear. V lost 0 bases and J 10 bases, leaving 16 bases between the germline ends. This CDR3 is 16 amino acids long. Germline assignment: CDR1 LGHDT and CDR2 YNNKEL (reference sequence). CDR3 sequence (DNA): TGTGCCAGCAGCCAAGATCGGCCAGCGGTAGGGTCACCCCTCCACTTT. The encoded protein is CASSQDRPAVGSPLHF.